Below, 7 T cell receptor beta chains from the same sample are listed, as sequenced in a study of T-cell reconstitution after alpha-beta-depleted transplantation in children. Unique molecular identifiers were used to barcode this TCRbeta library. TCRdb called the PCR reads again in MiXCR, with one record for every CDR3 protein. The sample consists of about 350,000 distinct CDR3 sequences, roughly 14% of them appearing once. The sequencing here drew on PBMCs, taken from the stem cell graft. These receptors came from a human donor who donated a stem cell graft to a child with Fanconi anemia.

This clonotype was counted only a few times. The chain carries TRBV5-1 and TRBJ2-7, with a tentative D call TRBD2 (6 bases). CDR1 is SGHRS and CDR2 is YFSETQ in the germline V gene. Deletions cut 7 bases from V and 5 bases from J, with 19 bases between. The CDR3 is made up of 14 amino acids. The CDR3 DNA is TGCGCCAGCCGGGTCGTGCTCGGGGGTCACGAGCAGTACTTC. Translating it yields CASRVVLGGHEQYF. Full variable domain (missing parts from reference TRBV5-1 and TRBJ2-7): KAGVTQTPRYLIKTRGQQVTLSCSPISGHRSVSWYQQTPGQGLQFLFEYFSETQRNKGNFPGRFSGRQFSNSRSEMNVSTLELGDSALYLCASRVVLGGHEQYFGPGTRLTVT.

This clonotype was recorded a few times. The chain joins TRBV5-1 to TRBJ2-2; 7 nucleotides match TRBD1. Per the germline V gene, CDR1 is SGHRS and CDR2 is YFSETQ. V shed 0 bases, J shed 6 bases, and the junction held 2 bases outside the gene matches. CDR3 length: 14 residues. The CDR3 nucleotides read TGCGCCAGCAGCTTGGCCACAGGGGCCGGGGAGCTGTTTTTT. It yields the protein CASSLATGAGELFF.

This clonotype was observed at least ten times. This sequence joins TRBV7-7 and TRBJ2-2; D might be TRBD1 (5 bases). Deletions cut 2 bases from V and 6 bases from J, with 7 bases between. This CDR3 comprises 13 residues. Germline-derived CDR1 and CDR2 are SSHAT and FNYEAQ (reference sequence). CDR3 nucleotide sequence: TGTGCCAGCAGCTTACAAGGGGCCGGGGAGCTGTTTTTT. It is translated as CASSLQGAGELFF.

This clonotype was counted only a few times. V gene TRBV4-3 combines with J gene TRBJ2-5; perhaps TRBD1 as D (6 bases). The germline V gene has CDR1 LGHNA and CDR2 YSLEER. This CDR3 contains 15 residues. Trimming pared 3 bases from V and 5 bases from J, leaving 16 bases between. This CDR3 is CASSQTYRAGETQYF. The CDR3 nucleotides read TGCGCCAGCAGCCAGACCTACAGGGCCGGCGAGACCCAGTACTTC.

V usage is TRBV5-6 and J usage is TRBJ1-1; TRBD1 matches 8 bases. V shed 7 bases and J 0 bases; nucleotides not matched to a gene: 11. This CDR3 has 16 residues. The germline V gene encodes CDR1 SGHDT and CDR2 YYEEEE. The CDR3 protein is CASGSPGQELNTEAFF. The CDR3 nucleotides read TGTGCCAGCGGATCTCCGGGACAGGAGCTGAACACTGAAGCTTTCTTT.

This clonotype occurred a few times. The chain uses TRBV10-3 and TRBJ2-2; D is unresolved. CDR1 and CDR2 (germline): ENHRY, SYGVKD. Trimming left V 3 bases short and J 2 bases short, with 4 bases between. This CDR3 has 13 residues. CDR3 DNA: TGTGCCATCAGTGAACCAAACACCGGGGAGCTGTTTTTT. It codes for CAISEPNTGELFF.

This clonotype has just a few counts. This chain uses TRBV21-1 with TRBJ1-1; the table gives TRBD1 as D, unverified against the DNA. TRBV21-1 is deemed a pseudogene. This CDR3 is built from 17 residues. Here the CDR3 DNA reads TGTGCCAGCAGTCCCGGGCAACAGGGAAACAGGAACACTGAAGCTTTCTTT. Its protein product is CASSPGQQGNRNTEAFF.